These 18 T cell receptor beta chains were all obtained from the same sample, sequenced in a study of T cells in localized non-small cell lung cancer. Profiled with immunoSEQ multiplex PCR; TCRdb holds only in-frame clones, not every one. The top ten hold less than 5% of the sample, which has tens of thousands of clones, 92% seen once. This specimen was peripheral blood mononuclear cells, taken before any cancer treatment. The source of these receptors is a woman between 35 and 75 years old with stage III lung adenocarcinoma.

The CDR3 here is CASRGAQPSYNEQFF. The CDR3 nucleotides read TGTGCCAGCAGGGGGGCACAGCCCTCCTACAATGAGCAGTTCTTC. The chain uses TRBV27 and TRBJ2-1, with D tentatively TRBD1 (6 bases). V lost 6 bases, J lost 0 bases, and 12 bases lay in between. This CDR3 is built from 15 residues. The germline V gene has CDR1 MNHEY and CDR2 SMNVEV (reference sequence).

The rearrangement uses TRBV9 and TRBJ2-1; 8 nucleotides line up with TRBD2. The CDR3 spans 15 residues. Germline V CDR1 and CDR2: SGDLS, YYNGEE. The V and J ends lost 1 base and 1 base, in that order; junction bases with no gene match: 1. The DNA of the CDR3 is TGTGCCAGCAGCGTAAGACTAGCGTCCTACAATGAGCAGTTCTTC. This gives the protein CASSVRLASYNEQFF.

The chain couples TRBV5-1 to TRBJ2-7; no clear D gene. V lost 5 bases, J lost 5 bases, and 17 bases lay in between. CDR3 length equals 14 residues. The V gene's germline CDR1 is SGHRS and CDR2 YFSETQ. The CDR3 region is CASRFQDASNEQYF. CDR3 bases: TGCGCCAGCAGGTTTCAGGATGCGAGCAACGAGCAGTACTTC.

V and J are TRBV4-2 and TRBJ2-1; D gene unclear. CDR1 is LGHNA, CDR2 YNFKEQ, per germline. The CDR3 contains 14 residues. The ends were cut back, 2 bases at V and 5 bases at J, with 10 bases in the middle. Here the CDR3 reads CASSQSPTNNEQFF. In nucleotides, the CDR3 is TGTGCCAGCAGCCAATCTCCGACAAACAATGAGCAGTTCTTC.

The chain carries TRBV10-3 and TRBJ1-5; D is unresolved. Germline-derived CDR1 and CDR2 are ENHRY and SYGVKD. Deletions cut 5 bases from V and 1 base from J, with 9 bases between. The CDR3 consists of 14 residues. The CDR3 coding sequence is TGTGCCATCAGTCCGTTGGAGAGCAATCAGCCCCAGCATTTT. It encodes CAISPLESNQPQHF.

The V and J genes are TRBV11-3 and TRBJ2-1, with D perhaps being TRBD1 or TRBD2 (5 bases each). The CDR3 runs 13 residues. CDR1 is SGHNT, CDR2 YENEEA, per germline. V was shortened by 1 base and J by 10 bases, with 11 bases between the two germline ends. The CDR3 nucleotides read TGTGCCAGCAGCTTAGTGAGGGCAGGGGAGCAGTTCTTC. Encoded protein: CASSLVRAGEQFF.

This chain connects TRBV29-1 to TRBJ2-1; the D call may be TRBD1 or TRBD2 (5 bases each). The CDR3 consists of 15 residues. Germline V CDR1 and CDR2: SQVTM, ANQGSEA. V was shortened by 4 bases and J by 4 bases, with 17 bases between the two germline ends. Written as DNA, the CDR3 is TGCAGCGTTGTCGACCCGGGACGGAAATACAATGAGCAGTTCTTC. Encoded protein: CSVVDPGRKYNEQFF.

The CDR3 DNA is TGTGCCAGCAGTCCTATGTCCGTAGTCTCTGGAAACACCATATATTTT. Its protein is CASSPMSVVSGNTIYF. The V call is TRBV27, the J call TRBJ1-3; D is ambiguous. The CDR3 has 16 residues. In germline, CDR1 is MNHEY, CDR2 SMNVEV (reference sequence). Trimming stripped 5 bases from V and 0 bases from J, with 14 bases between.

The V call is TRBV5-1, the J call TRBJ1-1; no firm D call. V was shortened by 0 bases and J by 4 bases, with 13 bases between the two germline ends. This CDR3 contains 15 residues. The germline CDR1 and CDR2 sequences are SGHRS and YFSETQ. In DNA form, the CDR3 reads TGCGCCAGCAGCTTGGTCCGAACCGGCCCCACTGAAGCTTTCTTT. This sequence encodes CASSLVRTGPTEAFF.

The V and J genes are TRBV18 and TRBJ2-3; TRBD1 matches at 10 bases. Germline trimming cut 2 bases from V and 6 bases from J; bases unmatched to any gene: 8. The germline CDR1 and CDR2 sequences are KGHSH and LQKENI. This CDR3 is built from 16 residues. This CDR3 reads CASSPAGQGGLDTQYF. CDR3 nucleotide sequence: TGTGCCAGCTCACCAGCCGGACAGGGGGGATTGGATACGCAGTATTTT.

This clone appeared once. The rearrangement uses TRBV9 and TRBJ1-5; no clear D gene. CDR1 and CDR2 (germline): SGDLS, YYNGEE. The V end lost 3 bases, the J end lost 5 bases, and 15 bases lay between the germline ends. The CDR3 extends over 15 amino acids. In nucleotides, the CDR3 is TGTGCCAGCAGCGCCGAGGGCGTAGAGTATCAGCCCCAGCATTTT. Its translation is CASSAEGVEYQPQHF.

The V gene is TRBV7-2, the J gene TRBJ2-5, with 8 bases matching TRBD1. Germline V gives CDR1 SGHTA, CDR2 FQGNSA. The CDR3 is 15 residues long. The V and J ends lost 4 bases and 5 bases, in that order; junction bases with no gene match: 9. The CDR3 region has the DNA TGTGCCAGCAGCTACCAGGACAGGGTCGGCGAGACCCAGTACTTC. As protein: CASSYQDRVGETQYF.

This chain uses TRBV13 with TRBJ2-2; D is undetermined. Germline assignment: CDR1 PRHDT and CDR2 FYEKMQ (reference sequence). Deletions cut 4 bases from V and 6 bases from J, with 6 bases between. The CDR3 has 12 amino acids. CDR3 DNA sequence: TGTGCCAGCAGCTCTCAGTCCGGGGAGCTGTTTTTT. Its protein is CASSSQSGELFF.

The chain uses TRBV5-6 and TRBJ2-1; possibly TRBD2 for D (5 bases). Germline V gene sequence: CDR1 SGHDT, CDR2 YYEEEE. The CDR3 totals 14 residues. V lost 2 bases to trimming and J lost 2 bases, with 8 bases between them. The CDR3 is CASSLSGPYNEQFF. The CDR3 region has the DNA TGTGCCAGCAGCTTAAGCGGCCCCTACAATGAGCAGTTCTTC.

This chain connects TRBV29-1 to TRBJ2-1; 8 bases are shared with TRBD2. The CDR3 runs to 15 residues. J was trimmed by 6 bases and V by 3 bases; bases with no gene match: 10. CDR1 and CDR2 (germline): SQVTM, ANQGSEA. CDR3 nucleotides: TGCAGCGTTGAGTATAGCGGGAATTTCGGCAATGAGCAGTTCTTC. Translating gives CSVEYSGNFGNEQFF.

In its sample, this clone was seen a few times. The chain couples TRBV28 to TRBJ1-1, with 8 bases identical to TRBD1. The trim removed 5 bases at V and 0 bases at J, leaving 2 bases unmatched. Germline V gene lookup returns CDR1 MDHEN and CDR2 SYDVKM. The CDR3 covers 14 residues. The CDR3 bases are TGTGCCAGCAGTGGACAGGGTATGAACACTGAAGCTTTCTTT. This codes for CASSGQGMNTEAFF.

Concerning this clone: Its ends do not fully match the called genes, so a read error is possible. V is TRBV2 and J is TRBJ2-2; the D is unclear. The CDR3 contains 12 residues. CDR1 and CDR2 (germline): SNHLY, FYNNEI. As DNA, the CDR3 is TGTGCCAGCAGTGTCAGCACCAGGGAGCTGTTTTTT. This gives the protein CASSVSTRELFF.

The CDR3 coding sequence is TGTGCCAGCAGTTACTCGATAGGGGGAGACGAGACCCAGTACTTC. The encoded protein is CASSYSIGGDETQYF. The rearrangement links TRBV6-5 to TRBJ2-5, with D tentatively TRBD1 (6 bases). The germline CDR1 and CDR2 sequences are MNHEY and SVGAGI. This CDR3 has 15 amino acids. V was cut by 0 bases and J by 5 bases, with 13 bases left in between.